This TCR beta chain was identified in a study of T cell clonotyping in hematopoietic cell transplantation. Study-level information: Recipient samples before transplant were obtained post-cytoreduction.

The V gene end was trimmed by 6 bases and the J gene end by 3 bases; junction bases not matched to a gene: 16. This CDR3 is built from 20 residues. Per germline, CDR1 MNHGY and CDR2 SAAAGT. The method was immunoSEQ multiplex PCR; TCRdb's version includes in-frame clones alone and lacks a portion of them. The sample records some 40,000 clones, roughly 85% being singletons. The time point here: recipient sample about 28 days before transplant, after cytoreduction. Study-level points and caveats: Few recipient clonotypes overlapped donors; over 95% were de novo at given depth. Pathologically expanded recipient clonotypes increased progressively from day 30 to day 180 as diversity fell.

Comments on this clone: As yet, its antigen is unknown.

This TCR came from a man aged 60-69 years with acute myeloid leukemia. Some clones in this sample may be carry-over from other donors' samples. The specimen was peripheral blood mononuclear cells, collected before stem cell transplant. This chain connects TRBV6-8 to TRBJ1-6; 11 bases are a match to TRBD1. CDR3 residues: CASSTTRDRGGPDYNSPLHF. Written as DNA, the CDR3 is TGTGCCAGCAGCACCACCCGGGACAGGGGGGGACCGGACTATAATTCACCCCTCCACTTT.